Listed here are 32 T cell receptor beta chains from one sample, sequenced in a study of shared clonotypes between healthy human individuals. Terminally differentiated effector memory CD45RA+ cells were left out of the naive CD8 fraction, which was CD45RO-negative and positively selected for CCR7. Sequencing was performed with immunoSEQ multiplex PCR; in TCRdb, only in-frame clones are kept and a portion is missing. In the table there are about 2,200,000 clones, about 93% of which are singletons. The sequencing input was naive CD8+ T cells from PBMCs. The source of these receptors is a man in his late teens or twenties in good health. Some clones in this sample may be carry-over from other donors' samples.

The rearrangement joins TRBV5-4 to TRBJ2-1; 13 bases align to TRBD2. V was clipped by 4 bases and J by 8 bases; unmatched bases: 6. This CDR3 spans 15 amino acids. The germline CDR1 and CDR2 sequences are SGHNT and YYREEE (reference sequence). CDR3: CASSLGTSGTDEQFF. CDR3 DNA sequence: TGTGCCAGCAGCCTTGGGACTAGCGGGACTGATGAGCAGTTCTTC.

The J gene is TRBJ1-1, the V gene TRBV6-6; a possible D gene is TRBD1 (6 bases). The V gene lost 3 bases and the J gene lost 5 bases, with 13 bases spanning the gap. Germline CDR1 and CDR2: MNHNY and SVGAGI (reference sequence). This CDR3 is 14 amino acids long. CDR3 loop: CASSYVQGSTEAFF. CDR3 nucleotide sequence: TGTGCCAGCAGTTATGTACAGGGAAGTACTGAAGCTTTCTTT.

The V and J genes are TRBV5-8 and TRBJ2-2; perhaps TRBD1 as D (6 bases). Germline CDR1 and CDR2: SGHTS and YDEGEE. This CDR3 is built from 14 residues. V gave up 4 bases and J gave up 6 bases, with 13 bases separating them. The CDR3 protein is CASSAIRTAGELFF. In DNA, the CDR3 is TGTGCCAGCAGCGCCATAAGGACAGCCGGGGAGCTGTTTTTT.

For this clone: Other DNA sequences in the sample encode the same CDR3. CDR3 sequence: CASSYSGTSGYEQYF. For the CDR3, the DNA is TGTGCCAGCAGTTACTCTGGGACTAGCGGTTACGAGCAGTACTTC. V and J are TRBV6-6 and TRBJ2-7; 11 bases are a match to TRBD2. The CDR3 extends over 15 amino acids. Germline CDR1 is MNHNY and CDR2 is SVGAGI (reference sequence). With 0 bases clipped from V and 4 bases from J, the junction kept 2 bases outside the gene matches.

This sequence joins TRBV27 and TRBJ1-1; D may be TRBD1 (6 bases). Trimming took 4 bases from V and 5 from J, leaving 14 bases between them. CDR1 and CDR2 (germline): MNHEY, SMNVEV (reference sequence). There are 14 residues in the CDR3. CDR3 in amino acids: CASSSGQTPTEAFF. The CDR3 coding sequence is TGTGCCAGCAGTTCCGGACAGACCCCAACTGAAGCTTTCTTT.

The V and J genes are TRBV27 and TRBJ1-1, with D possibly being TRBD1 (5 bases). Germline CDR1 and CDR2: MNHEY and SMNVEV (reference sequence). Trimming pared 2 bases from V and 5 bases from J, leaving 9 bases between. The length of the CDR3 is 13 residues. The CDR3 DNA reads TGTGCCAGCAGTTTACTGACAGAAACTGAAGCTTTCTTT. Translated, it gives CASSLLTETEAFF.

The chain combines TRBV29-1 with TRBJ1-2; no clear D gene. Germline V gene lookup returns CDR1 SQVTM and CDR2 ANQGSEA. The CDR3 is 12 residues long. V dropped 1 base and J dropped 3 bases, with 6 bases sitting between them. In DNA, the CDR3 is TGCAGCGTTGAAGGACATGACTATGGCTACACCTTC. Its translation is CSVEGHDYGYTF.

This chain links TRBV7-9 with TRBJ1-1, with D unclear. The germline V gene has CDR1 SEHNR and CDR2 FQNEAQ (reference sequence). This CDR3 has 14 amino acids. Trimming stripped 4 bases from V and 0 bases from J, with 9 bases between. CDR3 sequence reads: CASSSATVNTEAFF. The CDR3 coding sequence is TGTGCCAGCAGCTCGGCGACGGTGAACACTGAAGCTTTCTTT.

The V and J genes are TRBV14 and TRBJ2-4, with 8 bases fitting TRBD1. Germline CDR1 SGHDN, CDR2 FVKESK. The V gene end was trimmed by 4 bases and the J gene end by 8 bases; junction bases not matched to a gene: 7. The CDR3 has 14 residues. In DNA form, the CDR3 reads TGTGCCAGCAGCCCCAGACAGGGGAGAGACATTCAGTACTTC. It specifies CASSPRQGRDIQYF.

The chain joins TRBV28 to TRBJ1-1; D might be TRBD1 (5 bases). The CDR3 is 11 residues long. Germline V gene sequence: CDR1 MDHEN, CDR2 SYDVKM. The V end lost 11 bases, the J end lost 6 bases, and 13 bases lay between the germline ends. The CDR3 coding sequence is TGTGCCGCCGGGCAGGGCGCTGAAGCTTTCTTT. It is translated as CAAGQGAEAFF.

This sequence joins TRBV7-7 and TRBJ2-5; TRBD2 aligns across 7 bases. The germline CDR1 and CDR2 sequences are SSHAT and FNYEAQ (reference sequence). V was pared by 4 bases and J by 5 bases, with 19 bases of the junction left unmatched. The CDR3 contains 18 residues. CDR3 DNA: TGTGCCAGCAGCTCGATGGCAGGCGGGGGACTAATTAATGAGACCCAGTACTTC. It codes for CASSSMAGGGLINETQYF.

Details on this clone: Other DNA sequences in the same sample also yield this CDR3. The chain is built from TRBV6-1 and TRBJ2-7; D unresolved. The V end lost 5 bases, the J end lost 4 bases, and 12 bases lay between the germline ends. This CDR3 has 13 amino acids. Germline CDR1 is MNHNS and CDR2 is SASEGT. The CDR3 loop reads CASSPRGSYEQYF. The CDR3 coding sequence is TGTGCCAGCAGTCCTCGAGGATCATACGAGCAGTACTTC.

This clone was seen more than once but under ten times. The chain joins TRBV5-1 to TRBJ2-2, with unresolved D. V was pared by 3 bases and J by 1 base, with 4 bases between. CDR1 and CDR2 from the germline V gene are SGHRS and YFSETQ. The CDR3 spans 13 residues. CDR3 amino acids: CASSWMNTGELFF. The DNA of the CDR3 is TGCGCCAGCAGCTGGATGAACACCGGGGAGCTGTTTTTT.

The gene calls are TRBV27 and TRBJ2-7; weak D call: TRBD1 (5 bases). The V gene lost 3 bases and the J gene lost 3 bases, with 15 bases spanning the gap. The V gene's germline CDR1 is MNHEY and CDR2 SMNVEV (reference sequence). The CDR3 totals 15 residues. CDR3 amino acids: CASSFFGQGYYEQYF. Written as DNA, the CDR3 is TGTGCCAGCAGTTTTTTTGGGCAGGGCTACTACGAGCAGTACTTC.

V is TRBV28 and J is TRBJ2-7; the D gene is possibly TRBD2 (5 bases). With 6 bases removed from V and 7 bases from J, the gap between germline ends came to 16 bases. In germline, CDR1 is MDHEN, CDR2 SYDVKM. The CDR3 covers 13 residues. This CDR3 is CASSLGPSGEQYF. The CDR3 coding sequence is TGTGCCAGCAGCCTGGGCCCCTCGGGGGAGCAGTACTTC.

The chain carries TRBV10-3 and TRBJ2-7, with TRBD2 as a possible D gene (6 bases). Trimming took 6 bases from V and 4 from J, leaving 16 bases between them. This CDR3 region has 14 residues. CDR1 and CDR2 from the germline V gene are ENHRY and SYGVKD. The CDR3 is CAIRDETGVYEQYF. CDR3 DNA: TGTGCCATCAGGGATGAAACGGGAGTGTACGAGCAGTACTTC.

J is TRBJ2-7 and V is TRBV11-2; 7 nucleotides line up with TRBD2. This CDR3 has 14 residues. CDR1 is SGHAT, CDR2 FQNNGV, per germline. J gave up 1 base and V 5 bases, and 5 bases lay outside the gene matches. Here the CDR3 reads CASSPRELSYEQYF. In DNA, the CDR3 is TGTGCCAGCAGCCCGCGGGAGCTTTCCTACGAGCAGTACTTC.

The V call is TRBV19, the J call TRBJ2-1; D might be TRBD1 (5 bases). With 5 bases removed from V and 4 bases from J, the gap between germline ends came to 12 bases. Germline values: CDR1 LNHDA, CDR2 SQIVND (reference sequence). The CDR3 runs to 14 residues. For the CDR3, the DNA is TGTGCCAGTAGTCCAGAGACAGCATACAATGAGCAGTTCTTC. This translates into CASSPETAYNEQFF.

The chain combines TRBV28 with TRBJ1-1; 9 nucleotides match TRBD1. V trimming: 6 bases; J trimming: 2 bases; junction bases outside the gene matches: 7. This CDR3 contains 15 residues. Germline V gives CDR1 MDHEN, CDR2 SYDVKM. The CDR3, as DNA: TGTGCCAGCAGGACGCCGGGACAGGGAAACACTGAAGCTTTCTTT. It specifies CASRTPGQGNTEAFF.

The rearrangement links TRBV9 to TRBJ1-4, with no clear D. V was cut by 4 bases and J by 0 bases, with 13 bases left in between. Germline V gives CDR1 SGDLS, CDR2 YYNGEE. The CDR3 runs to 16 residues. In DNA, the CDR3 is TGTGCCAGCAGCCCCTCGGTGGGTGCAACTAATGAAAAACTGTTTTTT. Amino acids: CASSPSVGATNEKLFF.

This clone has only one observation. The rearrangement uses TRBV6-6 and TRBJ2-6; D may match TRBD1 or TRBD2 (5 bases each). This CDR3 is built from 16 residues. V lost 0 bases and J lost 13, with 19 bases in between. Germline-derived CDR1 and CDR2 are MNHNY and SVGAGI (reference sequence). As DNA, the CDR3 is TGTGCCAGCAGTTACTCGGAGGTCAGGGCCTCATCGGTCCTGACTTTC. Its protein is CASSYSEVRASSVLTF.

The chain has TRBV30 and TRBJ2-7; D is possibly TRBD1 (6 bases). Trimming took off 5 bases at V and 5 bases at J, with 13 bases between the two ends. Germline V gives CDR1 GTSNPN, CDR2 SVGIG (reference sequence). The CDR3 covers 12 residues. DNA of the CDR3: TGTGCCTGGGACCAGGGGAACGACGAGCAGTACTTC. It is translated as CAWDQGNDEQYF.

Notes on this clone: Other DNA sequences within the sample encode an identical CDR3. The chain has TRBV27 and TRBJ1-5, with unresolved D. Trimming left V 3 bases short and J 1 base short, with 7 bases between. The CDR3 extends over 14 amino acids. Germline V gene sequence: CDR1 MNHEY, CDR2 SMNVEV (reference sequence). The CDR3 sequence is CASSFTGSNQPQHF. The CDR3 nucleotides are TGTGCCAGCAGTTTTACCGGGAGCAATCAGCCCCAGCATTTT.

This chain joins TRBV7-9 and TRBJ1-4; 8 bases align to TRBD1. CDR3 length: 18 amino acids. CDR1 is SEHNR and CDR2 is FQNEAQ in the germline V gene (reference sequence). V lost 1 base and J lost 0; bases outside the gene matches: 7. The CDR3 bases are TGTGCCAGCAGCTTAGGGGGGACAGGAATCCCAACTAATGAAAAACTGTTTTTT. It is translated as CASSLGGTGIPTNEKLFF.

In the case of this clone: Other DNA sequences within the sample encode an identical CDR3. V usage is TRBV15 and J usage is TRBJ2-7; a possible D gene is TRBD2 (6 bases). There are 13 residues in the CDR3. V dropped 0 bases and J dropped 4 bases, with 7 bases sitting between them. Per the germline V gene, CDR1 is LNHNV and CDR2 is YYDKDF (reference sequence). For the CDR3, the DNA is TGTGCCACCAGCAGAGAGGGGACTTACGAGCAGTACTTC. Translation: CATSREGTYEQYF.

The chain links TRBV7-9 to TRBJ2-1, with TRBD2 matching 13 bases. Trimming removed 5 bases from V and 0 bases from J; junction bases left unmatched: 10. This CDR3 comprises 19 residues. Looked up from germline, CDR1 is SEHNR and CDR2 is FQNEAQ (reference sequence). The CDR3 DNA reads TGTGCCAGCAGCGAAAAGGGACTAGCGGGGAGGTCCTCCTACAATGAGCAGTTCTTC. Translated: CASSEKGLAGRSSYNEQFF.

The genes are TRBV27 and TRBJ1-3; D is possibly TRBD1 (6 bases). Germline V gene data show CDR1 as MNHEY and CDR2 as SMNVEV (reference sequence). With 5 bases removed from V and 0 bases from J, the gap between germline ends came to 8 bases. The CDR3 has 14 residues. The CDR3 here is CASSIGGSGNTIYF. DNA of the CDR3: TGTGCCAGCAGTATAGGGGGCTCTGGAAACACCATATATTTT.

The CDR3 reads CASSATQGSDYEQYF. In DNA, the CDR3 is TGTGCCAGCAGTGCGACACAGGGGAGCGACTACGAGCAGTACTTC. This chain connects TRBV27 to TRBJ2-7, with 7 positions matching TRBD1. The CDR3 is made up of 15 amino acids. Germline-derived CDR1 and CDR2 are MNHEY and SMNVEV (reference sequence). Trimming at V came to 5 bases and at J to 3 bases, leaving 10 bases not matched to a gene.

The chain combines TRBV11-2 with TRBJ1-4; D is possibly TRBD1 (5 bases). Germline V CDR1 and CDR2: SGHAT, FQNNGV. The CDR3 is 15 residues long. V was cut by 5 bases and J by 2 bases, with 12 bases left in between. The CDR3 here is CASSPGVRTNEKLFF. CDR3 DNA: TGTGCCAGCAGCCCGGGGGTTCGGACTAATGAAAAACTGTTTTTT.

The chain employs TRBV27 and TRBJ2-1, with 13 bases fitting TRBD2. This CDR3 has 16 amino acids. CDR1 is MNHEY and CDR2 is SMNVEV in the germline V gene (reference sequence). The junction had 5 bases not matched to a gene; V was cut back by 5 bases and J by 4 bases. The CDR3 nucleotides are TGTGCCAGCAGTACTAGCGGGAGGGCATTATACAATGAGCAGTTCTTC. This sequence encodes CASSTSGRALYNEQFF.

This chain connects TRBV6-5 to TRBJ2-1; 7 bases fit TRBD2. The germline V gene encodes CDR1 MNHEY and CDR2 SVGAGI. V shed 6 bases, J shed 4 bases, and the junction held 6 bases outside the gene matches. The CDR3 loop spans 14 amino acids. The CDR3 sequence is CASRLAALYNEQFF. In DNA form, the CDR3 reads TGTGCCAGCAGGCTAGCGGCGCTTTACAATGAGCAGTTCTTC.

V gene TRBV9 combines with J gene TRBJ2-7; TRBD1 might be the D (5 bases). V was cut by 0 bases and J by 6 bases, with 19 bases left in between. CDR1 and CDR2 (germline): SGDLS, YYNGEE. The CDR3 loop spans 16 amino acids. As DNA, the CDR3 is TGTGCCAGCAGCGTAGGATCCGACAGTGGACCCCTCGAGCAGTACTTC. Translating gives CASSVGSDSGPLEQYF. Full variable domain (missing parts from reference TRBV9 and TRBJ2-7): DSGVTQTPKHLITATGQRVTLRCSPRSGDLSVYWYQQSLDQGLQFLIQYYNGEERAKGNILERFSAQQFPDLHSELNLSSLELGDSALYFCASSVGSDSGPLEQYFGPGTRLTVT.